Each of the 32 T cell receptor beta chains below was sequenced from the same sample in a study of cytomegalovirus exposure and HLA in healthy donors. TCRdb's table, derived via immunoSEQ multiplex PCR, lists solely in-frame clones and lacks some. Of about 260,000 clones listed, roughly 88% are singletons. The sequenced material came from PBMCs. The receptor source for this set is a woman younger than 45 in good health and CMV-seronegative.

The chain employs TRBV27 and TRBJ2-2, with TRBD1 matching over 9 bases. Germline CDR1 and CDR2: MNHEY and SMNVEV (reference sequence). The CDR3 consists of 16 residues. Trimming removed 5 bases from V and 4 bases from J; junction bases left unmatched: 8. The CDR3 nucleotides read TGTGCCAGCAGTCCTCGGACAGGGGCGGGCACCGGGGAGCTGTTTTTT. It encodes CASSPRTGAGTGELFF.

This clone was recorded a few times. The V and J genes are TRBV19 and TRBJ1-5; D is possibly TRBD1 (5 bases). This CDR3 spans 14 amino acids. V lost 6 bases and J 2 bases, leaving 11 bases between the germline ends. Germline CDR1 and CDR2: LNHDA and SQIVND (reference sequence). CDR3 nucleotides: TGTGCCAGTAGGAGGGACTCCCGCAATCAGCCCCAGCATTTT. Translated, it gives CASRRDSRNQPQHF.

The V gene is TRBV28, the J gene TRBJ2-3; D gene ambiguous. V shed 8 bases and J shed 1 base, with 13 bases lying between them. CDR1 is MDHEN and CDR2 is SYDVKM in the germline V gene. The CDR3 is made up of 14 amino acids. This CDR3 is CASSNWEGTDTQYF. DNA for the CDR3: TGTGCCAGCTCTAACTGGGAAGGCACAGATACGCAGTATTTT.

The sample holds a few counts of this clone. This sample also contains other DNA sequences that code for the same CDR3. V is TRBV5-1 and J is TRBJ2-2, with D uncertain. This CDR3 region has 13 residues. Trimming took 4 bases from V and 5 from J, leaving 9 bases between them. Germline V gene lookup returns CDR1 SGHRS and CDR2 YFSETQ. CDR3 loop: CASSPGLTGELFF. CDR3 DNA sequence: TGCGCCAGCAGCCCCGGTCTAACCGGGGAGCTGTTTTTT.

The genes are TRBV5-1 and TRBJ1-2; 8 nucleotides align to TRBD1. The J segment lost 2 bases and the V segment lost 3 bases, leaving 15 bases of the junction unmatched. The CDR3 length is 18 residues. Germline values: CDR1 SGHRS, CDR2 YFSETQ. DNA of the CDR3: TGCGCCAGCAGCTCAGCTGCCTCAGGGGGCCAAGCGAACTATGGCTACACCTTC. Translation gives CASSSAASGGQANYGYTF.

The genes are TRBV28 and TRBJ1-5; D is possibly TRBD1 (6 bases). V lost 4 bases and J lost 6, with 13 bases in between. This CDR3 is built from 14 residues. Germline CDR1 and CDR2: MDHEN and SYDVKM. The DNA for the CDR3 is TGTGCCAGCAGTTCGACAGGCCTTCGTCAGCCCCAGCATTTT. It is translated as CASSSTGLRQPQHF. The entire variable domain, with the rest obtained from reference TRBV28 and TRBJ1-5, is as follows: DVKVTQSSRYLVKRTGEKVFLECVQDMDHENMFWYRQDPGLGLRLIYFSYDVKMKEKGDIPEGYSVSREKKERFSLILESASTNQTSMYLCASSSTGLRQPQHFGDGTRLSIL.

The CDR3 spells CASSPPPALAGAKGHFYNEQFF. CDR3 in DNA: TGCGCCAGCAGCCCCCCACCCGCACTAGCGGGAGCGAAGGGACATTTCTACAATGAGCAGTTCTTC. V gene TRBV4-1 combines with J gene TRBJ2-1; TRBD2 matches at 11 bases. Germline V lookup: CDR1 MGHRA, CDR2 YSYEKL. With V trimmed by 4 bases and J by 3 bases, 23 bases remained unmatched. This CDR3 is 22 amino acids long.

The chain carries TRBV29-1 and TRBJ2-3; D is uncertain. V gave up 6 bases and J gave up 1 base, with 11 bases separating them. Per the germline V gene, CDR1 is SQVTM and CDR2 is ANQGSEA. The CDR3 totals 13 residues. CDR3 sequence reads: CSVERERTDTQYF. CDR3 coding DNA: TGCAGCGTAGAACGCGAGCGCACAGATACGCAGTATTTT.

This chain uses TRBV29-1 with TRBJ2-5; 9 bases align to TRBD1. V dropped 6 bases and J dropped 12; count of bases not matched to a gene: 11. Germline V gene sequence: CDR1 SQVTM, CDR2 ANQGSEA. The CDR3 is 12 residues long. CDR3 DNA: TGCAGCGTCCCGAAGACAGGGGGGACAGAGTACTTC. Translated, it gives CSVPKTGGTEYF.

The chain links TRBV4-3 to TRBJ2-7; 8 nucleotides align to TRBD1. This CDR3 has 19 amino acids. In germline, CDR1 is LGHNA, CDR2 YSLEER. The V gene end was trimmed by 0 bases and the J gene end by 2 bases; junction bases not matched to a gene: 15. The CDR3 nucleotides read TGCGCCAGCAGCCAAGACCAGGGTTACCAGGGGGCGAGGACCTACGAGCAGTACTTC. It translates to CASSQDQGYQGARTYEQYF.

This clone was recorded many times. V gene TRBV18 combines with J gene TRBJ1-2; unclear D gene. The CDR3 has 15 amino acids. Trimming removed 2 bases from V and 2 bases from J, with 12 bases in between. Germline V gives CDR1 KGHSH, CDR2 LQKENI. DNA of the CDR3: TGTGCCAGCTCACCAAGCCCCCAGCCAAACTATGGCTACACCTTC. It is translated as CASSPSPQPNYGYTF.

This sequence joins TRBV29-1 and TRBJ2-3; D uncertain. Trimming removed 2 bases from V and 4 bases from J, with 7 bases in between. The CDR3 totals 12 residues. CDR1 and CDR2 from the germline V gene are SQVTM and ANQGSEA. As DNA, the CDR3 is TGCAGCGTTGAACATGGTCCAGATACGCAGTATTTT. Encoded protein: CSVEHGPDTQYF.

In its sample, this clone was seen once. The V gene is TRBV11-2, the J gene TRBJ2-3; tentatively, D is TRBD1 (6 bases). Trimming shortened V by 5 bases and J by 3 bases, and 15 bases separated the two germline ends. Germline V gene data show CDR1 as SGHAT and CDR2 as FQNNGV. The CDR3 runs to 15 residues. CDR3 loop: CASSQPSGATDTQYF. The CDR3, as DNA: TGTGCCAGCAGCCAACCGTCAGGGGCGACAGATACGCAGTATTTT. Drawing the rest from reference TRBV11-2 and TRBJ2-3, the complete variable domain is EAGVAQSPRYKIIEKRQSVAFWCNPISGHATLYWYQQILGQGPKLLIQFQNNGVVDDSQLPKDRFSAERLKGVDSTLKIQPAKLEDSAVYLCASSQPSGATDTQYFGPGTRLTVL.

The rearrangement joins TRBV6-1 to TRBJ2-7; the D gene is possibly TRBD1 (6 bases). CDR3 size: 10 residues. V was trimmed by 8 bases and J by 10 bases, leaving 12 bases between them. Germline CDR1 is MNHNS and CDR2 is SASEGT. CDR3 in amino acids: CASGDKAQYF. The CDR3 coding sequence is TGTGCCAGCGGGGACAAGGCACAGTACTTC.

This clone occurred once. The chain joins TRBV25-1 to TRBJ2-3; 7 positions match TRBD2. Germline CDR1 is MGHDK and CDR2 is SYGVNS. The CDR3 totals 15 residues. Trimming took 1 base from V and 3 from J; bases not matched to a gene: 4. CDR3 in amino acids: CASSELRERTDTQYF. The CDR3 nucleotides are TGTGCCAGCAGTGAATTGCGGGAGCGGACAGATACGCAGTATTTT. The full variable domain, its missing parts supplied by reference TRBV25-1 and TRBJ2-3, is EADIYQTPRYLVIGTGKKITLECSQTMGHDKMYWYQQDPGMELHLIHYSYGVNSTEKGDLSSESTVSRIRTEHFPLTLESARPSHTSQYLCASSELRERTDTQYFGPGTRLTVL.

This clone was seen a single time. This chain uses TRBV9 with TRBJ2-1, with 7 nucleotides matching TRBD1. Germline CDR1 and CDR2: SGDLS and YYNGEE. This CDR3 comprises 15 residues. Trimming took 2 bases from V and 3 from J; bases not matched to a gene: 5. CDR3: CASSVETGNYNEQFF. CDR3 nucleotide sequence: TGTGCCAGCAGCGTGGAGACAGGGAACTACAATGAGCAGTTCTTC.

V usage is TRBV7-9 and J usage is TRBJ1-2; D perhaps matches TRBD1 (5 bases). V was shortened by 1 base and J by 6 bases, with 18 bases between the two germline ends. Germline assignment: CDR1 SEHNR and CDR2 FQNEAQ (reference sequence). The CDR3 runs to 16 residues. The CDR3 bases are TGTGCCAGCAGCTTAGACCGGGACGGAAGCAGGAATGGCTACACCTTC. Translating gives CASSLDRDGSRNGYTF. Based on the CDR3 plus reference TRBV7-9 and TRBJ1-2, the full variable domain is DTGVSQNPRHKITKRGQNVTFRCDPISEHNRLYWYRQTLGQGPEFLTYFQNEAQLEKSRLLSDRFSAERPKGSFSTLEIQRTEQGDSAMYLCASSLDRDGSRNGYTFGSGTRLTVV.

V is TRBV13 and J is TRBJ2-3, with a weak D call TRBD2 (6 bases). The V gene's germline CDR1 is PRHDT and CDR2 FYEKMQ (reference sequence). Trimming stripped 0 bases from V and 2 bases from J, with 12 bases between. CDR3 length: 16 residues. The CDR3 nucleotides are TGTGCCAGCAGCTTAGGCGCTAGCGAGCTCACAGATACGCAGTATTTT. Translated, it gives CASSLGASELTDTQYF.

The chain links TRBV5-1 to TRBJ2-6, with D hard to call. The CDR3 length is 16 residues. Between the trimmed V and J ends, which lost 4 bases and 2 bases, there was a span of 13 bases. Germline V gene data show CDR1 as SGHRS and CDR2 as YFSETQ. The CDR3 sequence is CASSPITTAGANVLTF. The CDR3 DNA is TGCGCCAGCAGCCCTATAACTACGGCTGGGGCCAACGTCCTGACTTTC.

DNA for the CDR3: TGTGCCAGCAGCGGTTACGAGCAGTACTTC. Residues: CASSGYEQYF. J is TRBJ2-7 and V is TRBV7-8; no clear D. CDR3 length: 10 residues. V was cut by 5 bases and J by 4 bases, with 3 bases left in between. Germline CDR1 is SGHVS and CDR2 is FQNEAQ.

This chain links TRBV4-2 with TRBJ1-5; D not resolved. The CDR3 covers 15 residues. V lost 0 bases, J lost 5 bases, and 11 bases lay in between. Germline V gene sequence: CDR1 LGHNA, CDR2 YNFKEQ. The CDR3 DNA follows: TGTGCCAGCAGCCAAGATTGGCAGAGTGATCAGCCCCAGCATTTT. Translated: CASSQDWQSDQPQHF.

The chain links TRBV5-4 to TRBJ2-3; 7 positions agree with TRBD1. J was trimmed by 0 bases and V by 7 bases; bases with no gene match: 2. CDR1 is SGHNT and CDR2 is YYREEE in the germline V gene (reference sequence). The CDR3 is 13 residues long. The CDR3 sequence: CASGDRSTDTQYF. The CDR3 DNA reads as TGTGCCAGCGGGGACAGAAGCACAGATACGCAGTATTTT.

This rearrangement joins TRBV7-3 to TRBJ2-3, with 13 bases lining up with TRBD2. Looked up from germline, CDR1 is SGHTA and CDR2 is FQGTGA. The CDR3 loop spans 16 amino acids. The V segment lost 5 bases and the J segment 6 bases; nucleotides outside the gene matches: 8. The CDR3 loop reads CASSPRTSGSLDTQYF. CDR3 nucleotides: TGTGCCAGCAGCCCGAGGACTAGCGGGAGCCTGGATACGCAGTATTTT.

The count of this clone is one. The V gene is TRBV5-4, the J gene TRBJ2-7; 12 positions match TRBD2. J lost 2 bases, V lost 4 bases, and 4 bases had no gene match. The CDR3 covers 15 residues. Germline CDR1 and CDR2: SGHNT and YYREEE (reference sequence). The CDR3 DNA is TGTGCCAGCAGCCTGGGACTAGCGGGTACCTACGAGCAGTACTTC. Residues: CASSLGLAGTYEQYF.

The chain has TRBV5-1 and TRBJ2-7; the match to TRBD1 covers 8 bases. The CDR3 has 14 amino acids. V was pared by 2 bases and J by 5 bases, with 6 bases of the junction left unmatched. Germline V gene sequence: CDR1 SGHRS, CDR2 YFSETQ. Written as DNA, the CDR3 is TGCGCCAGCAGCTTCCAGGACAGGGTCGACGAGCAGTACTTC. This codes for CASSFQDRVDEQYF.

Here the CDR3 reads CASSSRQGGHGYTF. The CDR3 nucleotides are TGCGCCAGCAGCTCCCGACAGGGAGGGCATGGCTACACCTTC. The chain is built from TRBV5-1 and TRBJ1-2, with 7 bases fitting TRBD1. CDR1 is SGHRS, CDR2 YFSETQ, per germline. There are 14 residues in the CDR3. Trimming took 3 bases from V and 6 from J; bases not matched to a gene: 8. The full variable domain, its missing parts supplied by reference TRBV5-1 and TRBJ1-2, is KAGVTQTPRYLIKTRGQQVTLSCSPISGHRSVSWYQQTPGQGLQFLFEYFSETQRNKGNFPGRFSGRQFSNSRSEMNVSTLELGDSALYLCASSSRQGGHGYTFGSGTRLTVV.

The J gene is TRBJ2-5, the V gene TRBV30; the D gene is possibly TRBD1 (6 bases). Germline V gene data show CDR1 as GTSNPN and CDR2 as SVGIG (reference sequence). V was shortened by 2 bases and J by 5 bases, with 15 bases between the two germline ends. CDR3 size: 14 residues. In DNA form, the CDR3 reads TGTGCCTGGAGTCCCCAGGGGTCTGGGGAGACCCAGTACTTC. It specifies CAWSPQGSGETQYF.

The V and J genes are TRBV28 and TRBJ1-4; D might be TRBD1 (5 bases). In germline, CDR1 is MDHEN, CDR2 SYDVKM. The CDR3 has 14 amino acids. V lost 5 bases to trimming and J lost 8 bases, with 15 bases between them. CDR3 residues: CASSRRGADEKLFF. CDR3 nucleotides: TGTGCCAGCAGTAGAAGGGGCGCCGACGAAAAACTGTTTTTT.

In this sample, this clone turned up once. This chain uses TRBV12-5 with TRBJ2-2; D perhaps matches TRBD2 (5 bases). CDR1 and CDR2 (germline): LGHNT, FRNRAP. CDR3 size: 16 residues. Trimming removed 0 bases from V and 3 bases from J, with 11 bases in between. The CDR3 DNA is TGTGCTAGTGGTTTGGTACTGGGGAGCGACACCGGGGAGCTGTTTTTT. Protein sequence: CASGLVLGSDTGELFF.

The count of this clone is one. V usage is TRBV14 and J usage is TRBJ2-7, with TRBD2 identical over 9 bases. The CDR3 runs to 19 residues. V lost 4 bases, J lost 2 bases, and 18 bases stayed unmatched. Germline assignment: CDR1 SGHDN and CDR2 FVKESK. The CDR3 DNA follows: TGTGCCAGCAGCCCTATAGCGGGAGTGGAAGGATGGGGCACCTACGAGCAGTACTTC. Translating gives CASSPIAGVEGWGTYEQYF.

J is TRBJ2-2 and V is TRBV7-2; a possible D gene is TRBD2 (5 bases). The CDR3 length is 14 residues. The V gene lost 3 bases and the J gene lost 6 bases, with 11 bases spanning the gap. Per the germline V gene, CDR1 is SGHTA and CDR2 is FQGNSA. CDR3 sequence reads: CASSFDYFAGELFF. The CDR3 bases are TGTGCCAGCAGCTTCGACTATTTTGCCGGGGAGCTGTTTTTT.

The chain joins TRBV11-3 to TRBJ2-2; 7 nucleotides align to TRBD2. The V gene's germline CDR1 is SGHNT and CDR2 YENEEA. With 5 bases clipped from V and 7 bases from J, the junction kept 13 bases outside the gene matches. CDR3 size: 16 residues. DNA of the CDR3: TGTGCCAGCAGCCTCCCCTTTGGGAGGGGCGGCGGGGAGCTGTTTTTT. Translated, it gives CASSLPFGRGGGELFF.